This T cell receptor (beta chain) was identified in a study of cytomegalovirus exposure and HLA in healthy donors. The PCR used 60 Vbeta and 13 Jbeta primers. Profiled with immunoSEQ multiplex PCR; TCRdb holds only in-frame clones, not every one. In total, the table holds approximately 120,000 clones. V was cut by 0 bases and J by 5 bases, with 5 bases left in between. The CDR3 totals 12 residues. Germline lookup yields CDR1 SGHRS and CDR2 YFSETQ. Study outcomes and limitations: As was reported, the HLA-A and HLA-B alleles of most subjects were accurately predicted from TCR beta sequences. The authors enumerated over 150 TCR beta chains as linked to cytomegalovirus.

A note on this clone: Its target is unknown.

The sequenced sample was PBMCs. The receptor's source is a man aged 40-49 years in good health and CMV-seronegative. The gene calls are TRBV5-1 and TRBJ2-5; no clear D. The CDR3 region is CASSLDPETQYF. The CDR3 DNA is TGCGCCAGCAGCTTGGATCCTGAGACCCAGTACTTC.